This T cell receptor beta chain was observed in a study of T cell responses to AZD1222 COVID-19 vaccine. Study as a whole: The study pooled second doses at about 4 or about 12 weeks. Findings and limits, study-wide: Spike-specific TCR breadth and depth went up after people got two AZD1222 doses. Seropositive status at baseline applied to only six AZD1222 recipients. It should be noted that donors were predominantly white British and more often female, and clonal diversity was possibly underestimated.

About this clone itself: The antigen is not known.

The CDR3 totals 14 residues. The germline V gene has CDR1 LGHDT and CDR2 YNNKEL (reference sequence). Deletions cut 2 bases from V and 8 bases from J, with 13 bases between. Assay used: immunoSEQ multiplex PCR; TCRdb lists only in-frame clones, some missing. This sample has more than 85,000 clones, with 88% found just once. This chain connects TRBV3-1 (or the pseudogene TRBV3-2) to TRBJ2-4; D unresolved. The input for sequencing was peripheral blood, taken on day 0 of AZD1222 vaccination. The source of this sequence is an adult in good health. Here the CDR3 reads CASSQRTRLDIQYF. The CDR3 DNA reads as TGTGCCAGCAGCCAACGGACCAGGCTGGACATTCAGTACTTC.